The 13 T cell receptor beta chains below all came from one sample that was sequenced in a study of OX40 agonist ivuxolimab in advanced cancers. The data were produced by immunoSEQ multiplex PCR, yet TCRdb's version contains in-frame clones alone and is incomplete. The repertoire holds just under 85,000 clones, roughly 84% seen once, with around 7.8% in the top ten. The sequences come from CD4+ or CD8+ T cells sorted from blood, collected in a trial of the OX40 agonist ivuxolimab. These receptors all stem from an adult with an advanced solid tumor such as melanoma, head and neck, liver or kidney cancer.

The V gene is TRBV19, the J gene TRBJ1-2; 10 bases match TRBD1. The CDR3 runs to 18 residues. V was clipped by 3 bases and J by 7 bases; unmatched bases: 17. CDR1 is LNHDA, CDR2 SQIVND, per germline (reference sequence). In DNA form, the CDR3 reads TGTGCCAGTAGTATTCCGGGACAGGGGTTTATCGGGAGGAGTGGCTACACCTTC. Translation: CASSIPGQGFIGRSGYTF.

J is TRBJ1-5 and V is TRBV5-4; no reliable D call. The CDR3 length is 13 residues. Between the trimmed V and J ends, which lost 2 bases and 2 bases, there was a span of 5 bases. Germline CDR1 reads SGHNT; CDR2 reads YYREEE (reference sequence). CDR3 region: CASSFGGNQPQHF. CDR3 in DNA: TGTGCCAGCAGCTTTGGGGGCAATCAGCCCCAGCATTTT.

The rearrangement joins TRBV18 to TRBJ2-5; D is uncertain. Trimming shortened V by 0 bases and J by 2 bases, and 13 bases separated the two germline ends. Germline V gene lookup returns CDR1 KGHSH and CDR2 LQKENI. The CDR3 has 16 residues. The CDR3 here is CASSPPGLRKQETQYF. CDR3 bases: TGTGCCAGCTCACCACCGGGTTTAAGAAAACAAGAGACCCAGTACTTC. Full variable domain (missing parts from reference TRBV18 and TRBJ2-5): NAGVMQNPRHLVRRRGQEARLRCSPMKGHSHVYWYRQLPEEGLKFMVYLQKENIIDESGMPKERFSAEFPKEGPSILRIQQVVRGDSAAYFCASSPPGLRKQETQYFGPGTRLLVL.

V gene TRBV6-6 combines with J gene TRBJ2-1; TRBD1 agrees at 8 bases. CDR1 MNHNY and CDR2 SVGAGI come from the germline V gene (reference sequence). The CDR3 is 15 residues long. V lost 2 bases to trimming and J lost 8 bases; unmatched junction nucleotides: 8. DNA for the CDR3: TGTGCCAGCAGTTACGACAGGGGCTTTAACCATGAGCAGTTCTTC. It encodes CASSYDRGFNHEQFF.

The V and J genes are TRBV25-1 and TRBJ1-1, with D possibly being TRBD1 (6 bases). Germline V CDR1 and CDR2: MGHDK, SYGVNS. Trimming took off 0 bases at V and 2 bases at J, with 16 bases between the two ends. This CDR3 is 17 amino acids long. The CDR3: CASSEYGGLSYNTEAFF. The CDR3, as DNA: TGTGCCAGCAGTGAATATGGGGGGCTCTCATATAACACTGAAGCTTTCTTT.

This clone has ten or more counts. This chain joins TRBV15 and TRBJ2-1, with 7 nucleotides matching TRBD1. V was clipped by 0 bases and J by 5 bases; unmatched bases: 4. There are 15 residues in the CDR3. The germline V gene encodes CDR1 LNHNV and CDR2 YYDKDF (reference sequence). The CDR3 here is CATSRDRGLDNEQFF. The CDR3 coding sequence is TGTGCCACCAGCAGAGACAGGGGGTTGGACAATGAGCAGTTCTTC. The entire variable domain, with the rest obtained from reference TRBV15 and TRBJ2-1, is as follows: DAMVIQNPRYQVTQFGKPVTLSCSQTLNHNVMYWYQQKSSQAPKLLFHYYDKDFNNEADTPDNFQSRRPNTSFCFLDIRSPGLGDTAMYLCATSRDRGLDNEQFFGPGTRLTVL.

The V and J genes are TRBV5-1 and TRBJ2-2; D ambiguous. The CDR3 totals 13 residues. In germline, CDR1 is SGHRS, CDR2 YFSETQ. Trimming cost V 4 bases and J 5 bases, with 9 bases left between them. CDR3 sequence reads: CASSAIGTGELFF. CDR3 coding DNA: TGCGCCAGCAGCGCCATTGGGACCGGGGAGCTGTTTTTT.

CDR3 sequence reads: CASGSGGLAGSLMGDTQYF. DNA of the CDR3: TGTGCTAGTGGTTCCGGGGGACTAGCGGGGAGTCTCATGGGAGATACGCAGTATTTT. The rearrangement links TRBV12-5 to TRBJ2-3; 13 bases fit TRBD2. The V segment lost 4 bases and the J segment 5 bases; nucleotides outside the gene matches: 15. CDR3 size: 19 residues. Germline V gives CDR1 LGHNT, CDR2 FRNRAP. The full variable domain, in which reference TRBV12-5 and TRBJ2-3 provide the parts outside the CDR3, is DARVTQTPRHKVTEMGQEVTMRCQPILGHNTVFWYRQTMMQGLELLAYFRNRAPLDDSGMPKDRFSAEMPDATLATLKIQPSEPRDSAVYFCASGSGGLAGSLMGDTQYFGPGTRLTVL.

This clone showed up just a few times. The rearrangement joins TRBV11-2 to TRBJ1-4; possible D gene TRBD1, 6 bases. The CDR3 extends over 14 amino acids. The V end was cut by 3 bases, the J end by 5 bases, with 10 bases between. Germline V gene data show CDR1 as SGHAT and CDR2 as FQNNGV. CDR3 nucleotides: TGTGCCAGCAGCTTTGGGACATCAAATGAAAAACTGTTTTTT. Protein product: CASSFGTSNEKLFF. Drawing the rest from reference TRBV11-2 and TRBJ1-4, the complete variable domain is EAGVAQSPRYKIIEKRQSVAFWCNPISGHATLYWYQQILGQGPKLLIQFQNNGVVDDSQLPKDRFSAERLKGVDSTLKIQPAKLEDSAVYLCASSFGTSNEKLFFGSGTQLSVL.

The chain recombines TRBV5-6 with TRBJ1-1; TRBD1 matches 8 bases. In germline, CDR1 is SGHDT, CDR2 YYEEEE. The CDR3 contains 13 residues. Trimming cost V 4 bases and J 5 bases; bases outside gene matches: 4. The CDR3 here is CASSQGARTEAFF. In DNA, the CDR3 is TGTGCCAGCAGCCAGGGGGCGCGGACTGAAGCTTTCTTT. The full variable domain, its missing parts supplied by reference TRBV5-6 and TRBJ1-1, is DAGVTQSPTHLIKTRGQQVTLRCSPKSGHDTVSWYQQALGQGPQFIFQYYEEEERQRGNFPDRFSGHQFPNYSSELNVNALLLGDSALYLCASSQGARTEAFFGQGTRLTVV.

The genes are TRBV12-2 and TRBJ2-7; the D segment call TRBD2 is taken from the table without a DNA check. TRBV12-2 represents a pseudogene. This CDR3 has 12 amino acids. The DNA of the CDR3 is TGTGCAAGTCGCTTGGGACTTTACGAGCAGTACTTC. Protein sequence: CASRLGLYEQYF.

This rearrangement joins TRBV19 to TRBJ2-7; D not resolved. The CDR3 length is 15 residues. The germline V gene has CDR1 LNHDA and CDR2 SQIVND (reference sequence). The V gene lost 0 bases and the J gene lost 3 bases, with 12 bases spanning the gap. CDR3 region: CASSIEPDPDYEQYF. The DNA for the CDR3 is TGTGCCAGTAGTATAGAACCGGACCCGGACTACGAGCAGTACTTC.

V gene TRBV10-3 combines with J gene TRBJ1-5, with TRBD1 matching over 7 bases. The CDR3 has 18 residues. V gave up 0 bases and J gave up 0 bases; unmatched junction bases: 8. Germline V gives CDR1 ENHRY, CDR2 SYGVKD. The DNA for the CDR3 is TGTGCCATCAGTGAGTCGAGAGGGGGCCTCCTTAGCAATCAGCCCCAGCATTTT. Residues: CAISESRGGLLSNQPQHF.